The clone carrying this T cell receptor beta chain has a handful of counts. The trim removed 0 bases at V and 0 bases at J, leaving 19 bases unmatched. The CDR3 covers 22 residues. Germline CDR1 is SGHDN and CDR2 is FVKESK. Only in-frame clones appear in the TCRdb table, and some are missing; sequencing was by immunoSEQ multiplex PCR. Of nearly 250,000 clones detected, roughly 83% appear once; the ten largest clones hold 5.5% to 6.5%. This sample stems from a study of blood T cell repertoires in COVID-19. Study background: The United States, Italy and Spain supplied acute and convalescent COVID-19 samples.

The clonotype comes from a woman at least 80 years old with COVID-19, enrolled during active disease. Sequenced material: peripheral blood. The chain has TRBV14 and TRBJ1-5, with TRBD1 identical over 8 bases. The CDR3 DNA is TGTGCCAGCAGCCAAGATCCCGGACAGGGCGAACGACTACGGTATAGCAATCAGCCCCAGCATTTT. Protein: CASSQDPGQGERLRYSNQPQHF.